The rows below give T cell receptor beta chains drawn from one sample of a study of T cells in tumors after PD-1 blockade. The repertoire was sequenced with immunoSEQ multiplex PCR; TCRdb's copy has only in-frame clones and lacks some. Of 6,500 to 9,500 clones listed, about two thirds are singletons. The sample here was tumor tissue, taken after anti-PD-1 treatment. Source of these receptors: a human donor with basal cell carcinoma. Both conserved end residues are part of each CDR3. Each record gives: V gene, clone size, J gene, D gene, CDR3 DNA, CDR3 protein. A D gene is named only where the DNA matches it firmly. The size entry is marked missing in some rows and otherwise reads once, few, many or a size class.

>TRBV6-5|once|TRBJ1-5|NA
TGTGCCAGCAGTTTCGACACAGGGAATCAGCCCCAGCATTTT
CASSFDTGNQPQHF
>TRBV10-3|once|TRBJ2-7|NA
TGTGCCATCAGAGAGAGCCAAGCAGGGAATTCCTACGAGCAGTACTTC
CAIRESQAGNSYEQYF
>TRBV4-2|NA|TRBJ2-3|NA
TGTGCCAGCAGCCAAAATCTAGCTGGGATTGCAGATACGCAGTATTTT
CASSQNLAGIADTQYF
>TRBV28|NA|TRBJ2-2|TRBD1
TGTGCCAGCAGTAGGCGGACAGGACACACCGGGGAGCTGTTTTTT
CASSRRTGHTGELFF
>TRBV7-2|NA|TRBJ2-7|NA
TGTGCCAGCAGCTTAGATTCCGGGACCCAGTACGAGCAGTACTTC
CASSLDSGTQYEQYF
>TRBV6-6|once|TRBJ2-5|NA
TGTGCCAGCAGTTACGTCAGACGTGCAGAGACCCAGTACTTC
CASSYVRRAETQYF
>TRBV28|NA|TRBJ1-3|NA
TGTGCCAGCAGTTTTCGGAGGGGTAGAAACACCATATATTTT
CASSFRRGRNTIYF
>TRBV2|NA|TRBJ2-2|NA
TGTGCCAGCAAGTCTATGGCCGGGGAGCTGTTTTTT
CASKSMAGELFF
>TRBV27|NA|TRBJ2-2|NA
TGTGCCAGCAGTTTAGGGGCGGCTACCGGGGAGCTGTTTTTT
CASSLGAATGELFF
>TRBV6-4|NA|TRBJ2-2|NA
TGTGCCAGCAGTGGACGAAGCAGTGACACCGGGGAGCTGTTTTTT
CASSGRSSDTGELFF
>TRBV5-4|NA|TRBJ2-1|NA
TGTGCCAGCAGCTCCACCGGGCCCGTCAATGAGCAGTTCTTC
CASSSTGPVNEQFF
>TRBV4-1|NA|TRBJ1-1|NA
TGCGCCAGCAGCCAAGATGGGTATTCGGGAGGGAACACTGAAGCTTTCTTT
CASSQDGYSGGNTEAFF
>TRBV2|NA|TRBJ1-6|NA
TGTGCCAGCAGTGACAGGGGAAATTCACCCCTCCACTTT
CASSDRGNSPLHF
>TRBV4-1|NA|TRBJ1-1|NA
TGCGCCAGCAGCCAAGATCGCAGGGCGTTGAACACTGAAGCTTTCTTT
CASSQDRRALNTEAFF
>TRBV7-2|NA|TRBJ2-1|TRBD2
TGTGCCAGCACCGCCCGTCGGGGAGGGAATGAGCAGTTCTTC
CASTARRGGNEQFF
>TRBV5-5|NA|TRBJ2-2|NA
TGTGCCAGCAGCTTGGGGTGGAACACCGGGGAGCTGTTTTTT
CASSLGWNTGELFF
>TRBV27|NA|TRBJ2-5|NA
TGTGCCACTTCTTCAGGGCCCGAGGAGACCCAGTACTTC
CATSSGPEETQYF
>TRBV5-6|few|TRBJ2-1|NA
TGTGCCAGCAGCTTGGGACTTCCTAATGAGCAGTTCTTC
CASSLGLPNEQFF
>TRBV7-2|once|TRBJ1-4|NA
TGTGCCAGCAGCTTAGGTGGGGGTTGGGGTGAAAAACTGTTTTTT
CASSLGGGWGEKLFF
>TRBV7-9|NA|TRBJ2-6|NA
TGTGCCAGCAGTTCTCCTGTCGCTGGGGCCAACGTCCTGACTTTC
CASSSPVAGANVLTF
>TRBV27|NA|TRBJ2-7|NA
TGTGCCAGCAGTTTGGGGGGCTTCGAGCAGTACTTC
CASSLGGFEQYF
>TRBV19|few|TRBJ1-3|NA
TGTGCCAGTAGTATCGCTGGAAACACCATATATTTT
CASSIAGNTIYF
>TRBV2|NA|TRBJ2-3|TRBD1
TGTGCCAGCAGTGATAAATTTATGGGGACAGGTCCCCACACAGATACGCAGTATTTT
CASSDKFMGTGPHTDTQYF
>TRBV7-6|NA|TRBJ2-5|NA
TGTGCCAGCAGCTCAGCACGCTGGCAGACCCAGTACTTC
CASSSARWQTQYF
>TRBV27|NA|TRBJ2-6|NA
TGTGCCAGCAGTTTATTTAGTCCCCCGTCAGGCTCTGGGGCCAACGTCCTGACTTTC
CASSLFSPPSGSGANVLTF
>TRBV7-2|NA|TRBJ2-7|NA
TGTGCCAGCAGCTTAGGGGCGGGGACGAGCTCCTACGAGCAGTACTTC
CASSLGAGTSSYEQYF
>TRBV11-3|NA|TRBJ2-1|TRBD2
TGTGCCAGCAGCTCCAGGACTAGCGGAGACTCCTACAATGAGCAGTTCTTC
CASSSRTSGDSYNEQFF
>TRBV5-3|NA|TRBJ1-3|TRBD1
TGTGCCAGAATCCCCACGGGACAGAGAGTTTTCTCTGGAAACACCATATATTTT
CARIPTGQRVFSGNTIYF
>TRBV9|few|TRBJ1-2|TRBD1
TGTGCCAGCAGCGGCAGACAGGGGGCCCCCTATGGCTACACCTTC
CASSGRQGAPYGYTF
>TRBV20-1|NA|TRBJ2-1|TRBD2
TGCAGTGCTAGCCGCGGGGGTGAGCAGTTCTTC
CSASRGGEQFF
>TRBV28|NA|TRBJ1-2|NA
TGTGCCAGCACCCGAGGGAGGGGCCACAACTATGGCTACACCTTC
CASTRGRGHNYGYTF
>TRBV28|NA|TRBJ1-6|NA
TGTGCCAGCAGGAAAAGCAGGGTAGGCAGGAATTCACCCCTCCACTTT
CASRKSRVGRNSPLHF
>TRBV2|NA|TRBJ2-7|TRBD1
TGTGCCAGCAGTGATGGCAGGGGGCTCAACTACGAGCAGTACTTC
CASSDGRGLNYEQYF
>TRBV7-2|NA|TRBJ2-1|NA
TGTGCCAGCAGCTCACAGGGACCGGAGCAGTTCTTC
CASSSQGPEQFF
>TRBV6-2/TRBV6-3|NA|TRBJ1-5|NA
TGTGCCAGCAGTTACAATGGGATGACTCAGCCCCAGCATTTT
CASSYNGMTQPQHF
>TRBV20-1|large|TRBJ2-7|NA
TGCAGTGCTAGTGGCAGTCAGGCTTACGAGCAGTACTTC
CSASGSQAYEQYF
>TRBV4-1|NA|TRBJ2-5|TRBD2
TGCGCCAGCAGCCAAGGGAGTCTAGCGGGACCGCGGGAGACCCAGTACTTC
CASSQGSLAGPRETQYF
>TRBV6-1|NA|TRBJ2-7|NA
TGTGCCAGCAGTGAACCGGGGTTCGAGCAGTACTTC
CASSEPGFEQYF
>TRBV9|NA|TRBJ1-3|NA
TGTGCCAGCAGCGTAGGCGGGACGGGAGGAAACACCATATATTTT
CASSVGGTGGNTIYF
>TRBV7-9|few|TRBJ1-5|NA
TGTGCCAGCAGCATGGAGGATCAGCCCCAGCATTTT
CASSMEDQPQHF
>TRBV4-3|medium-sized|TRBJ1-3|NA
TGCGCCAGCAGCCAAGAGCAGGGGAAGTTTGGAAACACCATATATTTT
CASSQEQGKFGNTIYF
>TRBV5-1|NA|TRBJ2-5|NA
TGCGCCAGCAGCCCGGGGGCAGGGGCTCTTGCGGCCCAGTACTTC
CASSPGAGALAAQYF
>TRBV6-5|NA|TRBJ2-1|NA
TGTGCCAGCAGTTACGGAGGGGACTCACGAAATGAGCAGTTCTTC
CASSYGGDSRNEQFF
>TRBV6-6|NA|TRBJ1-5|NA
TGTGCCAGCACAAACGGGGGTTCTAGCAATCAGCCCCAGCATTTT
CASTNGGSSNQPQHF
>TRBV21-1|NA|TRBJ2-5|NA
TGTGCCAGCAGCAGGACAGAGGGGACCCAGTACTTC
CASSRTEGTQYF
>TRBV6-1|few|TRBJ2-6|NA
TGTGCCAGCAGTGATCCTACTAGCTCTGGGGCCAACGTCCTGACTTTC
CASSDPTSSGANVLTF
>TRBV12-3/TRBV12-4|NA|TRBJ2-7|NA
TGTGCCAGCACCTTAACCTCCACCTACGAGCAGTACTTC
CASTLTSTYEQYF